This note documents a single T cell receptor (beta chain) sequence. What it recognizes is unknown. The patients, who ranged from 18 to 65 in age, presented with newly diagnosed hyperthyroidism lasting under 2 months. This sample stems from a study of T cells in Graves' hyperthyroidism and ophthalmopathy. Points from the study as a whole: Ophthalmopathy could be told apart from stable hyperthyroidism with a 13 V-J model. The blood repertoire included most of the expanded thyroid clonotypes above 0.001.

The investigators amplified TCR beta CDR3 regions from RNA transcripts. Initially, a first-round RT-PCR of the TCR CDR3 employed the HTBI primer set. One entry per CDR3 protein, called by TCRdb with MiXCR from the multiplex PCR reads. The sample holds some 510,000 distinct CDR3 sequences, less than 25% seen once. Sequenced sample: blood. The receptor was derived from a man between 18 and 35 years old with Graves' hyperthyroidism.

CDR3 residues: CASSLSGGYREAFF. The CDR3 nucleotides read TGTGCCAGCAGTTTATCCGGGGGCTACCGTGAAGCTTTCTTT. The chain combines TRBV12-3 or TRBV12-4 with TRBJ1-1, with D possibly being TRBD1 (6 bases). The germline V and J ends were trimmed by 2 bases and 7 bases, with 14 bases remaining between them. This CDR3 comprises 14 residues.